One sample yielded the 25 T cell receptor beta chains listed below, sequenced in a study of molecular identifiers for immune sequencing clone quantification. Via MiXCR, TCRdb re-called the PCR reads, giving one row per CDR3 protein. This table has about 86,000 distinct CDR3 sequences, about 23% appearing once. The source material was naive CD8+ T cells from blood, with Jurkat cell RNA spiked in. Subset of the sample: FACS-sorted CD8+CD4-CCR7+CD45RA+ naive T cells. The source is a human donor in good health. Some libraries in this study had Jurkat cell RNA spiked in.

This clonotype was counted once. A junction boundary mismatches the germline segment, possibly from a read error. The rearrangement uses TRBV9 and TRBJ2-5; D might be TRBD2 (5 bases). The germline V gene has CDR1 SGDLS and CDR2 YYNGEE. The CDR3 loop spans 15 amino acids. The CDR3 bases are TGTGCCAGCAGCCCCCGGGGTTTGTACCAAGGGACCCAGTACTTC. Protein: CASSPRGLYQGTQYF.

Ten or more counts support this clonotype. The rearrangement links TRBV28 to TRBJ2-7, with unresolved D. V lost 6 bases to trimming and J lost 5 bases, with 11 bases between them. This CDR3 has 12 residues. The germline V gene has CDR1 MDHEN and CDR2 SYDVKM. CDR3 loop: CASSLRFDEQYF. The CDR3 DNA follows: TGTGCCAGCAGCCTCCGTTTTGACGAGCAGTACTTC.

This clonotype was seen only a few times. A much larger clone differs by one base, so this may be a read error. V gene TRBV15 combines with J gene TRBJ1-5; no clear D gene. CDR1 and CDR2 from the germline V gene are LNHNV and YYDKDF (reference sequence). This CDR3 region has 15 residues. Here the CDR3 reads CATSRGAGGNQHQHF. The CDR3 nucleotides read TGTGCCACCAGCAGAGGAGCAGGCGGCAATCAGCACCAGCATTTT. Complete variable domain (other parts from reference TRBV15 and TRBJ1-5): DAMVIQNPRYQVTQFGKPVTLSCSQTLNHNVMYWYQQKSSQAPKLLFHYYDKDFNNEADTPDNFQSRRPNTSFCFLDIRSPGLGDTAMYLCATSRGAGGNQHQHFGDGTRLSIL.

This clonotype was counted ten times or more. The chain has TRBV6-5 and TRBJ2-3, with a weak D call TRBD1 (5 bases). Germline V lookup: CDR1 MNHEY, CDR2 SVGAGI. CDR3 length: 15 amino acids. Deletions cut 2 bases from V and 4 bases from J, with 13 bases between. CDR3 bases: TGTGCCAGCAGTTACCTGCCCAGGGCGGCAGATACGCAGTATTTT. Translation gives CASSYLPRAADTQYF.

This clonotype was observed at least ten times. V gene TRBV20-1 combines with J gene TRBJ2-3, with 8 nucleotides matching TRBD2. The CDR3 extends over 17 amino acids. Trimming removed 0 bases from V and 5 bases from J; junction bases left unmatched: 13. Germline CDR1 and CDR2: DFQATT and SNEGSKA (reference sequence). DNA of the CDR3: TGCAGTGCTAGAGATGCCTCTCGCGGACTAGCTAAAGATACGCAGTATTTT. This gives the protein CSARDASRGLAKDTQYF.

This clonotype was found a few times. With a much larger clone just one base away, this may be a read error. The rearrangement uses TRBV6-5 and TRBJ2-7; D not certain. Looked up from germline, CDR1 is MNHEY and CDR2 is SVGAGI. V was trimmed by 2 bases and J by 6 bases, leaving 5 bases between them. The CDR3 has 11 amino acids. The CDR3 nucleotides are TGTGCCAGCAGTTACGGAGCCGAGCAGTACTTC. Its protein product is CASSYGAEQYF.

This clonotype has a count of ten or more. DNA of the CDR3: TGTGCCAGTAGTACCCGCCGGGACGGTCATGGGCACTACGAGCAGTACTTC. Protein sequence: CASSTRRDGHGHYEQYF. The J gene is TRBJ2-7, the V gene TRBV19; D is tentatively TRBD1 or TRBD2 (5 bases each). Trimming took 4 bases from V and 3 from J, leaving 22 bases between them. The CDR3 spans 17 residues. Germline V gives CDR1 LNHDA, CDR2 SQIVND (reference sequence).

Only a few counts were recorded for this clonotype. The CDR3 reads CASSQDRLGLNQPQHF. CDR3 nucleotide sequence: TGCGCCAGCAGCCAAGACAGGCTGGGTCTAAATCAGCCCCAGCATTTT. The V and J genes are TRBV4-1 and TRBJ1-5; D is unclear. This CDR3 has 16 residues. Germline V lookup: CDR1 MGHRA, CDR2 YSYEKL. V was pared by 0 bases and J by 4 bases, with 13 bases between.

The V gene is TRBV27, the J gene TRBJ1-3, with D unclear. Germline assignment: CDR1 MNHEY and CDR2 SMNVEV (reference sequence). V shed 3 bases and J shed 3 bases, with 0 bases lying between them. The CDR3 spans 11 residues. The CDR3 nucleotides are TGTGCCAGCAGTTTTGGAAACACCATATATTTT. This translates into CASSFGNTIYF.

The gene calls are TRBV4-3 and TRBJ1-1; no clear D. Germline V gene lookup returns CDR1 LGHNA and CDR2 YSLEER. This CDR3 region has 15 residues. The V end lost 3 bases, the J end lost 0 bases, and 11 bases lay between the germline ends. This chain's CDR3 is CASSQAPDLNTEAFF. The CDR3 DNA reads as TGCGCCAGCAGCCAGGCTCCAGATTTGAACACTGAAGCTTTCTTT.

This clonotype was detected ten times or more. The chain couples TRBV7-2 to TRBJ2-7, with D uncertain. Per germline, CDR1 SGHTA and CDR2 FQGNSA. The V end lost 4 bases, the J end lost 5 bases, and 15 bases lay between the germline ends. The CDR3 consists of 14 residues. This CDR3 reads CASSSGPLGNEQYF. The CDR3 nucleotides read TGTGCCAGCAGCTCCGGGCCCCTGGGCAACGAGCAGTACTTC.

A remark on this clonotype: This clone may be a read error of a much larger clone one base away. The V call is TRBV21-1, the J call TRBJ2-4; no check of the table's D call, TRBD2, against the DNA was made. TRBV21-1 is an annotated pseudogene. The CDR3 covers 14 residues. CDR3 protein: CASTAGRAENIQYF. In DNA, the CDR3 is TGTGCCAGCACTGCGGGGAGAGCCGAAAACATTCAGTACTTC.

The CDR3 bases are TGTGCCAGCAGCTTAGAAGACACGGAGAACACTGAAGCTTTCTTT. Its translation: CASSLEDTENTEAFF. This sequence joins TRBV11-2 and TRBJ1-1; D not certain. CDR3 length: 15 amino acids. The germline V and J ends were trimmed by 0 bases and 1 base, with 9 bases remaining between them. CDR1 is SGHAT, CDR2 FQNNGV, per germline.

In nucleotides, the CDR3 is TGTGCCAGCACCCAAAGGGCGCTCGGGGAAAAACTGTTTTTT. This sequence encodes CASTQRALGEKLFF. This sequence joins TRBV6-5 and TRBJ1-4; D is uncertain. The germline V and J ends were trimmed by 7 bases and 8 bases, with 17 bases remaining between them. Germline CDR1 and CDR2: MNHEY and SVGAGI. This CDR3 spans 14 amino acids.

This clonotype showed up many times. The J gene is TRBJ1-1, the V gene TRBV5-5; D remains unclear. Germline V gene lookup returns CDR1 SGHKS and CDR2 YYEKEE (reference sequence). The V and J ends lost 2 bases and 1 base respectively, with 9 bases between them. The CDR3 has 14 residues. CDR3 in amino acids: CASSFAETNTEAFF. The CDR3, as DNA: TGTGCCAGCAGCTTCGCAGAGACGAACACTGAAGCTTTCTTT. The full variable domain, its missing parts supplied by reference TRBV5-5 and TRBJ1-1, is DAGVTQSPTHLIKTRGQQVTLRCSPISGHKSVSWYQQVLGQGPQFIFQYYEKEERGRGNFPDRFSARQFPNYSSELNVNALLLGDSALYLCASSFAETNTEAFFGQGTRLTVV.

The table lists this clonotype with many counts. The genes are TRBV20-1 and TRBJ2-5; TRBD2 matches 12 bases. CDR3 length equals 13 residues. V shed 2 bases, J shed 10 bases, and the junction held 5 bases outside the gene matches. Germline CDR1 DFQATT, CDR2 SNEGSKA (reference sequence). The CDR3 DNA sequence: TGCAGTGCTAGACAACTAGCGGGAGGAATCCAGTACTTC. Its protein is CSARQLAGGIQYF.

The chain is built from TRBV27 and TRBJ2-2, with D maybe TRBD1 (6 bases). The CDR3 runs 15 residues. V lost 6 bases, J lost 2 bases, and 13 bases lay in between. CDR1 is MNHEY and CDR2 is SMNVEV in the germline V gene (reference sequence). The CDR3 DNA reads TGTGCCAGCAGCTTGACAGGCTTAAACACCGGGGAGCTGTTTTTT. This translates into CASSLTGLNTGELFF.

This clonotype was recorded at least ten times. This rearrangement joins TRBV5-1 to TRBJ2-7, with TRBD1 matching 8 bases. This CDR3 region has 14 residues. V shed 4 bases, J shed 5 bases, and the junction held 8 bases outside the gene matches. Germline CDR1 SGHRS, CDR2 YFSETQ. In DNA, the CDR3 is TGCGCCAGCAGCGAAGACAGGGGTCCACACGAGCAGTACTTC. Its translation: CASSEDRGPHEQYF.

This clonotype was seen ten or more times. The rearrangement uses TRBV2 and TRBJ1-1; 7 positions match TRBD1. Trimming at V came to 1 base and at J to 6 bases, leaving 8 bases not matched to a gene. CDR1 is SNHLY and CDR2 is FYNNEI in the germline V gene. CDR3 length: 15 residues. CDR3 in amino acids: CASSEGGQFLSEAFF. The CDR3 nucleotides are TGTGCCAGCAGTGAAGGGGGACAGTTCCTTTCTGAAGCTTTCTTT. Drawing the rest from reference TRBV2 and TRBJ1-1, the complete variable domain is EPEVTQTPSHQVTQMGQEVILRCVPISNHLYFYWYRQILGQKVEFLVSFYNNEISEKSEIFDDQFSVERPDGSNFTLKIRSTKLEDSAMYFCASSEGGQFLSEAFFGQGTRLTVV.

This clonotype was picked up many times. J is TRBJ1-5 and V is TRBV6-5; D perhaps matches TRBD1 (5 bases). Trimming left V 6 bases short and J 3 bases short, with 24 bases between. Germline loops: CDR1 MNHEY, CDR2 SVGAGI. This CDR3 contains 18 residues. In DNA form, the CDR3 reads TGTGCCAGCAGCCCTCACCCCCCTCTTACAGGAAACAATCAGCCCCAGCATTTT. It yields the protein CASSPHPPLTGNNQPQHF.

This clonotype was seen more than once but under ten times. Here the CDR3 DNA reads TGTGCCAGCAGCCGGGGTTTTATGCAGCAGCCTGGCTACACCTTC. It specifies CASSRGFMQQPGYTF. J is TRBJ1-2 and V is TRBV5-6; no definite D call. Trimming stripped 4 bases from V and 7 bases from J, with 20 bases between. The CDR3 totals 15 residues. Germline V gene sequence: CDR1 SGHDT, CDR2 YYEEEE.

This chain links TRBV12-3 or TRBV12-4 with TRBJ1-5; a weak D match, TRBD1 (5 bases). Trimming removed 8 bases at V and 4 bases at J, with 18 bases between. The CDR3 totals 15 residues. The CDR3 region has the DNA TGTGCCAGCGGCCTCCTGCCGGGACTAAATCAGCCCCAGCATTTT. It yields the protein CASGLLPGLNQPQHF.

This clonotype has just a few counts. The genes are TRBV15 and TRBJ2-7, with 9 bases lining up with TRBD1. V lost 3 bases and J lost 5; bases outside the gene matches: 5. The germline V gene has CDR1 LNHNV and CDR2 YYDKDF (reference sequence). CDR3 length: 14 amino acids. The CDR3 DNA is TGTGCCACCAGCAGGACAGGGGGTTTCCACGAGCAGTACTTC. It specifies CATSRTGGFHEQYF.

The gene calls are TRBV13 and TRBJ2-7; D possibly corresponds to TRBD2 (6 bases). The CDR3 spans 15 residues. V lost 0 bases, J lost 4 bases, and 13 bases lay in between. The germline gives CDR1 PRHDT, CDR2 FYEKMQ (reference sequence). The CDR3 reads CASSLGSGLIYEQYF. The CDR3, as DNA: TGTGCCAGCAGCTTAGGCAGCGGGCTGATTTACGAGCAGTACTTC. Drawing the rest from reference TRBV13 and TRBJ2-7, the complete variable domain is AAGVIQSPRHLIKEKRETATLKCYPIPRHDTVYWYQQGPGQDPQFLISFYEKMQSDKGSIPDRFSAQQFSDYHSELNMSSLELGDSALYFCASSLGSGLIYEQYFGPGTRLTVT.

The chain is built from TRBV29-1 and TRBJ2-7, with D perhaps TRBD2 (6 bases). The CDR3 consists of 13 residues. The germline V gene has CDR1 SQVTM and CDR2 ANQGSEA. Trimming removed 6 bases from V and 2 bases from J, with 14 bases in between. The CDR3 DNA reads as TGCAGCGTGCGGGGTTGCGCCACCTACGAGCAGTACTTC. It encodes CSVRGCATYEQYF.